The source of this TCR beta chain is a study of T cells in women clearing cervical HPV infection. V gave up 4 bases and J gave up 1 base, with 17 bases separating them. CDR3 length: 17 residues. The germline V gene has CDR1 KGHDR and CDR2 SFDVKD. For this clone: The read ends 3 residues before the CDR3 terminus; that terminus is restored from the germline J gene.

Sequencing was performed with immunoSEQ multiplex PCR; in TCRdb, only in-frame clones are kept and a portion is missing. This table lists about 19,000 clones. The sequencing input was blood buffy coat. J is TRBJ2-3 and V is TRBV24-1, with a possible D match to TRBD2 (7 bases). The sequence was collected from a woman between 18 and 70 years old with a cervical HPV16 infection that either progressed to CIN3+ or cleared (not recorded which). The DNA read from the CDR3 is TGTGCCACCAGTGAACTGAGGGGGGGCAAGGGCACAGATACG. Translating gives CATSELRGGKGTDT. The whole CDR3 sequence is CATSELRGGKGTDTQYF.